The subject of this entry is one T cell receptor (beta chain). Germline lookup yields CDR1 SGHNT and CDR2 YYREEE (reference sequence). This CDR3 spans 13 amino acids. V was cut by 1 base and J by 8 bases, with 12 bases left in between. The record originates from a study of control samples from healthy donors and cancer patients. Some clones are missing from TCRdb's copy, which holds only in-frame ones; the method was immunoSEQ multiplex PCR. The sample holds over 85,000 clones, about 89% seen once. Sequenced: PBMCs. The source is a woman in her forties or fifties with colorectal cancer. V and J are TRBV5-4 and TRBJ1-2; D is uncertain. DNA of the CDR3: TGTGCCAGCAGCTTGAAAGGTGGACGGGGCTACACCTTC. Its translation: CASSLKGGRGYTF.